The 15 T cell receptor beta chains given below trace back to one sample, sequenced in a study of T cell clonality in common variable immunodeficiency. Assay used: immunoSEQ multiplex PCR; TCRdb lists only in-frame clones, some missing. The sample includes 55,000 to 65,000 clones, none of them occurring once. Sequencing was carried out using peripheral blood mononuclear cells. These receptor sequences come from a person between 18 and 75 years old in good health.

This clone has at least ten counts. The CDR3 end is not reached by the read, which stops 3 residues before it; the germline J gene fills it in. The chain links TRBV7-9 to TRBJ2-7; 9 bases agree with TRBD1. The germline gives CDR1 SEHNR, CDR2 FQNEAQ (reference sequence). The CDR3 has 15 residues. V was clipped by 5 bases and J by 2 bases; unmatched bases: 7. CDR3 DNA, as far as it was read: TGTGCCAGCAGCCCTACAGGGGGCGCCCCCTACGAG. Residues: CASSPTGGAPYE. The complete CDR3 reads CASSPTGGAPYEQYF.

This clone occurred many times. The CDR3 end is not reached by the read, which stops 3 residues before it; the germline J gene fills it in. The gene calls are TRBV20-1 and TRBJ2-1, with 8 bases aligning to TRBD1. The V and J ends lost 7 bases and 7 bases, in that order; junction bases with no gene match: 12. The CDR3 is made up of 14 amino acids. Germline CDR1 is DFQATT and CDR2 is SNEGSKA (reference sequence). The CDR3 DNA, read in part, is TGCAGTGGAAGGGACAGGACTATTTATAATGAG. Its protein is CSGRDRTIYNE. The full CDR3 protein is CSGRDRTIYNEQFF.

This clone was seen repeatedly, ten times or more. The read terminates 3 residues ahead of where the CDR3 ends, so the germline J gene completes it. The V gene is TRBV29-1, the J gene TRBJ2-3; 9 bases match TRBD1. Germline values: CDR1 SQVTM, CDR2 ANQGSEA. The CDR3 totals 14 residues. The V and J ends lost 6 bases and 4 bases, in that order; junction bases with no gene match: 8. The CDR3 region is CSVLTGGKSDTQYF. The sequenced CDR3 bases are TGCAGCGTCCTGACAGGGGGGAAGTCAGATACG.

Regarding this clone: The CDR3 is cut off 3 residues early in the read; its end comes from the germline J gene. The V gene is TRBV18, the J gene TRBJ1-2; the D is unclear. CDR3 size: 14 residues. Germline V gene sequence: CDR1 KGHSH, CDR2 LQKENI. Partial CDR3 DNA: TGTGCCAGCTCACCGTCAGGAGGCTCCTACGAC. Translation gives CASSPSGGSYD. The full CDR3 is CASSPSGGSYDYTF.

This clone was seen at least ten times. CDR3 sequence: CSAVGLAGGRMGTDTQYF. The sequenced part of the CDR3 DNA is TGCAGTGCGGTAGGACTAGCGGGAGGAAGGATGGGCACAGATACG. V usage is TRBV20-1 and J usage is TRBJ2-3, with 14 bases matching TRBD2. The read terminates 3 residues ahead of where the CDR3 ends, so the germline J gene completes it. CDR1 and CDR2 (germline): DFQATT, SNEGSKA (reference sequence). V lost 6 bases to trimming and J lost 1 base; unmatched junction nucleotides: 12. The CDR3 runs 18 residues.

This clone was found many times. The CDR3 DNA, read in part, is TGTGCCAGTAGTATAGCCCAGAACAATGAG. Amino acids: CASSIAQNNE. The full CDR3 protein reads CASSIAQNNEQFF. The chain combines TRBV19 with TRBJ2-1; no reliable D call. The read ends 3 residues before the CDR3 terminus; that terminus is restored from the germline J gene. Trimming shortened V by 1 base and J by 5 bases, and 6 bases separated the two germline ends. The CDR3 is 13 amino acids. Germline V gene data show CDR1 as LNHDA and CDR2 as SQIVND (reference sequence). The complete variable domain, with remaining parts taken from reference TRBV19 and TRBJ2-1, reads DGGITQSPKYLFRKEGQNVTLSCEQNLNHDAMYWYRQDPGQGLRLIYYSQIVNDFQKGDIAEGYSVSREKKESFPLTVTSAQKNPTAFYLCASSIAQNNEQFFGPGTRLTVL.

Many counts were recorded for this clone. The sequence runs out 3 residues before the end of the CDR3; the remainder is reconstructed from the germline J gene. The gene calls are TRBV9 and TRBJ2-3; D is possibly TRBD2 (6 bases). Per the germline V gene, CDR1 is SGDLS and CDR2 is YYNGEE. V lost 4 bases and J 0 bases, leaving 12 bases between the germline ends. There are 15 residues in the CDR3. The DNA read from the CDR3 is TGTGCCAGCAGCATTAGCGGAGTGAGCACAGATACG. Translated: CASSISGVSTDT. The full CDR3 is CASSISGVSTDTQYF.

Only a few counts were recorded for this clone. The read stops 3 residues short of the end of the CDR3; the missing end is completed from the germline J gene. The chain is built from TRBV2 and TRBJ2-2; 8 bases line up with TRBD2. Germline assignment: CDR1 SNHLY and CDR2 FYNNEI. The CDR3 spans 14 residues. V trimming: 6 bases; J trimming: 6 bases; junction bases outside the gene matches: 6. CDR3 DNA, as far as it was read: TGTGCCAGCAGGAGGCGGGAGGCCTCCGGGGAG. Translation: CASRRREASGE. The whole CDR3 region reads CASRRREASGELFF.

This clone was seen ten or more times. The sequence runs out 3 residues before the end of the CDR3; the remainder is reconstructed from the germline J gene. The chain couples TRBV7-6 to TRBJ2-1; D is possibly TRBD1 (5 bases). The CDR3 is made up of 15 amino acids. V lost 4 bases and J 2 bases, leaving 12 bases between the germline ends. Per germline, CDR1 SGHVS and CDR2 FNYEAQ. This chain's CDR3 is CASSSQGGTYNEQFF. CDR3 DNA (partial): TGTGCCAGCAGCTCCCAGGGTGGAACCTACAATGAG. The full variable domain, completed using reference TRBV7-6 and TRBJ2-1, is GAGVSQSPRYKVTKRGQDVALRCDPISGHVSLYWYRQALGQGPEFLTYFNYEAQQDKSGLPNDRFSAERPEGSISTLTIQRTEQRDSAMYRCASSSQGGTYNEQFFGPGTRLTVL.

This clone was observed many times. The read falls 3 residues short of the CDR3 end, and the missing part is taken from the germline J gene. The V and J genes are TRBV20-1 and TRBJ2-7; TRBD1 matches at 9 bases. The J segment lost 2 bases and the V segment lost 3 bases, leaving 2 bases of the junction unmatched. The CDR3 has 13 amino acids. Germline V gene lookup returns CDR1 DFQATT and CDR2 SNEGSKA (reference sequence). The sequenced CDR3 bases are TGCAGTGCTAGCCGGGACAGGGCCTACGAG. Translated: CSASRDRAYE. The full CDR3 protein reads CSASRDRAYEQYF.

This clone has a count of ten or more. With the read ending 3 residues before the CDR3 end, the germline J gene is used to fill in that end. V gene TRBV5-6 combines with J gene TRBJ2-3, with D hard to call. Trimming shortened V by 0 bases and J by 2 bases, and 10 bases separated the two germline ends. The CDR3 has 15 amino acids. The germline V gene encodes CDR1 SGHDT and CDR2 YYEEEE. The CDR3 sequence is CASSLGWADTDTQYF. CDR3 DNA, as far as it was read: TGTGCCAGCAGCTTGGGCTGGGCAGACACAGATACG.

The table lists this clone with many counts. The CDR3 end lies 3 residues beyond the end of the read and is filled in from the germline J gene. V usage is TRBV6-2 or TRBV6-3 and J usage is TRBJ2-7; 7 nucleotides line up with TRBD1. J gave up 2 bases and V 6 bases, and 10 bases lay outside the gene matches. This CDR3 is built from 15 residues. Germline-derived CDR1 and CDR2 are MNHEY and SVGEGT. CDR3 sequence: CASSLSLQGTYEQYF. CDR3 bases read: TGTGCCAGCAGCCTAAGTCTACAGGGGACCTACGAG.

This clone was recorded many times. The read comes to an end 3 residues before the CDR3 does, leaving the germline J gene to fill in the end. The V gene is TRBV20-1, the J gene TRBJ2-7; TRBD2 matches at 10 bases. Trimming at V came to 4 bases and at J to 1 base, leaving 7 bases not matched to a gene. Germline assignment: CDR1 DFQATT and CDR2 SNEGSKA (reference sequence). The CDR3 has 15 residues. This chain's CDR3 is CSATGTSDLSYEQYF. Partial CDR3 DNA: TGCAGTGCTACCGGGACTAGCGATCTATCCTACGAG.

This clone was recorded at least ten times. The read ends 3 residues shy of where the CDR3 ends; the end is completed using the germline J gene. The chain has TRBV2 and TRBJ2-7; D possibly corresponds to TRBD2 (6 bases). V lost 8 bases and J 2 bases, leaving 10 bases between the germline ends. Germline V gene data show CDR1 as SNHLY and CDR2 as FYNNEI. CDR3 size: 12 residues. CDR3 amino acids: CASWGETYEQYF. The sequenced CDR3 bases are TGTGCCAGCTGGGGGGAGACCTACGAG.

This clone was counted at least ten times. The CDR3 end falls 3 residues outside the read, so it is completed with the germline J gene. The gene calls are TRBV13 and TRBJ2-1; 14 positions agree with TRBD2. Germline loops: CDR1 PRHDT, CDR2 FYEKMQ (reference sequence). CDR3 size: 15 residues. With V trimmed by 5 bases and J by 8 bases, 5 bases remained unmatched. CDR3 DNA, as far as it was read: TGTGCCAGCAGCGAAGGACTAGCGGGAGGCGATGAG. This codes for CASSEGLAGGDE. The full CDR3 reads CASSEGLAGGDEQFF.